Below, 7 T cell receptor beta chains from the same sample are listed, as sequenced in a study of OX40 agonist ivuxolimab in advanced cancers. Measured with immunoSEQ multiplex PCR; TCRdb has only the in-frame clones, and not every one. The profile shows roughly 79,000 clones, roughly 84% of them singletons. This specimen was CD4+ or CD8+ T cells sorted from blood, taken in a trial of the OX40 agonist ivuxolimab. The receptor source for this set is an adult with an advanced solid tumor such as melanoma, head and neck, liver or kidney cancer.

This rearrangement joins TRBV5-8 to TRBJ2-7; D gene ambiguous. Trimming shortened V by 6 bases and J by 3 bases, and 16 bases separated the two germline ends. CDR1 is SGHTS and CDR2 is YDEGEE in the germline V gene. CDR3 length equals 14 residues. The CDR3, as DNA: TGTGCCAGCATTTTCTGGGGTAGATTCTACGAGCAGTACTTC. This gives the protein CASIFWGRFYEQYF.

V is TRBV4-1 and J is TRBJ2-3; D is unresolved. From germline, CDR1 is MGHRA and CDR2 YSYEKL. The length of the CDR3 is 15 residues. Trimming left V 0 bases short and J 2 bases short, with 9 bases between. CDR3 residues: CASSQDAHLTDTQYF. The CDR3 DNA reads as TGCGCCAGCAGCCAAGATGCTCATCTCACAGATACGCAGTATTTT.

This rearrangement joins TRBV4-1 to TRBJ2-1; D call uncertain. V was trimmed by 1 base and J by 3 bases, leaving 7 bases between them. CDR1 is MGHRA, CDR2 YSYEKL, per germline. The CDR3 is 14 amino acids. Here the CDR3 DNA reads TGCGCCAGCAGCCAAGCCGGCCGCTACAATGAGCAGTTCTTC. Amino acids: CASSQAGRYNEQFF.

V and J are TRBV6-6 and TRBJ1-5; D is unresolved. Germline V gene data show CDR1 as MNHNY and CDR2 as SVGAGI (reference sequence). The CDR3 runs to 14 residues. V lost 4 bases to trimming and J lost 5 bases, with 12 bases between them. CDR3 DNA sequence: TGTGCCAGCAGTTTTTCGATCCGGGATCAGCCCCAGCATTTT. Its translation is CASSFSIRDQPQHF.

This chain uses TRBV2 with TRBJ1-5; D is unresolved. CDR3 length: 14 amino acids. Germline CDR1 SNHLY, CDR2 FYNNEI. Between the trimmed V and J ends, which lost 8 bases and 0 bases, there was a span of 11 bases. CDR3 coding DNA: TGTGCCAGCGGGCAGTTCAATAGCAATCAGCCCCAGCATTTT. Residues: CASGQFNSNQPQHF. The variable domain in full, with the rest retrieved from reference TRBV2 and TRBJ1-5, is EPEVTQTPSHQVTQMGQEVILRCVPISNHLYFYWYRQILGQKVEFLVSFYNNEISEKSEIFDDQFSVERPDGSNFTLKIRSTKLEDSAMYFCASGQFNSNQPQHFGDGTRLSIL.

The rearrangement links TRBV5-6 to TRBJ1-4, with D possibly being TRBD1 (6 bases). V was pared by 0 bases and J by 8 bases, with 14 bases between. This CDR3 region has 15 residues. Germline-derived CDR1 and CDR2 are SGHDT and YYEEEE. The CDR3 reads CASSLVGSGGEKLFF. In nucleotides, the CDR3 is TGTGCCAGCAGCTTGGTGGGATCCGGGGGCGAAAAACTGTTTTTT.

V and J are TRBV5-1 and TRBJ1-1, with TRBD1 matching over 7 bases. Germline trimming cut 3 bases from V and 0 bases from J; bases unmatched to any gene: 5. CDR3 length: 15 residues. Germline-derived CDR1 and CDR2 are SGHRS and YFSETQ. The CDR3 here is CASSSGQTLNTEAFF. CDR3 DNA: TGCGCCAGCAGCTCGGGACAGACTTTGAACACTGAAGCTTTCTTT.